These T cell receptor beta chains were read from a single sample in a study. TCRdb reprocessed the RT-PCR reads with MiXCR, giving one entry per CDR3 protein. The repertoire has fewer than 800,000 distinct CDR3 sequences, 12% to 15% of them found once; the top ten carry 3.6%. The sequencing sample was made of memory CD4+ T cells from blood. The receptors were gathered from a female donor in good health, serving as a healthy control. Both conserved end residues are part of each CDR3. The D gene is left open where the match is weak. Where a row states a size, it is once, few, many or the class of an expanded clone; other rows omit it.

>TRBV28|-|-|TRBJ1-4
TGTGCCAGCACCAGGGCCAGTGAAAAACTGTTTTTT
CASTRASEKLFF
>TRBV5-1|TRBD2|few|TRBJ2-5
TGCGCCAGCAGCCGCGGGACTAGCGGGGATGAGACCCAGTACTTC
CASSRGTSGDETQYF
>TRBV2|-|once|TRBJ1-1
TGTGCCAGCAGGACGGAGGAGAACACTGAAGCTTTCTTT
CASRTEENTEAFF
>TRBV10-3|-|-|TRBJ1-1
TGTGTTATCAGTGAGTCGAAGGGTAGGACTGAAGCTTTCTTT
CVISESKGRTEAFF
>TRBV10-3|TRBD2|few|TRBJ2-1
TGTGCCACCGCCTCCTTGGGACTAGGAGGGAATGAGCAGTTCTTC
CATASLGLGGNEQFF
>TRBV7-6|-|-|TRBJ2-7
TGTGCCAGCAGCTCCCCGTCCGGCGAGCAGTACTTC
CASSSPSGEQYF
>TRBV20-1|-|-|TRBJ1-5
TGCAGTGCTAGAGTCCCGGGCCGGGGGAATCAGCCCCAGCATTTT
CSARVPGRGNQPQHF
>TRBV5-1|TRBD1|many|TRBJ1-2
TGCGCCAGCAGCTCCGGGACAGCCTCGTTAGCTAACTATGGCTACACCTTC
CASSSGTASLANYGYTF
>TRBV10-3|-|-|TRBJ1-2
TGTGCCATCAGTGAGTCGAGGGAGGAGACCTTC
CAISESREETF
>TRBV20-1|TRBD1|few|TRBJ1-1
TGCAGTGCTAGAGACCCACAGGGGGCCAGCACTGAAGCTTTCTTT
CSARDPQGASTEAFF
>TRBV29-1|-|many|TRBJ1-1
TGCAGCGTCACAGCCGGGGACACTGAAGCTTTCTTT
CSVTAGDTEAFF
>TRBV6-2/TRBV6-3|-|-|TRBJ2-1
TGTGCCAGCAGTTACTTCGGGGTGAGGCTTTACAATGAGCAGTTCTTC
CASSYFGVRLYNEQFF
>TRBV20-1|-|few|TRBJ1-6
TGCAGTGCTAGTGGAGGTTTGCAGAGGAATGCACCCCTCCACTTT
CSASGGLQRNAPLHF
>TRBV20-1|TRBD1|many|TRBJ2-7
TGCAGTGCGGGGAGACGGACAGGCTCCTACGAGCAGTACTTC
CSAGRRTGSYEQYF
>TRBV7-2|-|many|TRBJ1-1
TGTGCCAGCAGCCCACCAGGGACAAACCTGAACACTGAAGCTTTCTTT
CASSPPGTNLNTEAFF
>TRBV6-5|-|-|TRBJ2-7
TGTGCCAGCAGTTACCCGAGAGGTAAAGAGCAGTACTTC
CASSYPRGKEQYF
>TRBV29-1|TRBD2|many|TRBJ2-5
TGCAGCGTTGAAGACCCAGTAGCGGGACGCCAAGAGACCCAGTACTTC
CSVEDPVAGRQETQYF
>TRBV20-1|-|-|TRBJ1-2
TGCAGTGCACAAGAGCGGAACAACCCGGGTGGCTACACCTTC
CSAQERNNPGGYTF
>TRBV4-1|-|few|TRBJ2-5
TGCGCCAGCAGCCAAGATTGGTACGGAGAGACCCAGTACTTC
CASSQDWYGETQYF
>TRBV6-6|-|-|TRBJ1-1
TGTGCCAGCAGTGACCAGATGAACACTGAAGCTTTCTTT
CASSDQMNTEAFF
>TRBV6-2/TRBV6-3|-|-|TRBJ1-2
TGTGCCAGCAGTATACAGGGACCTAACTATGGCTACACCTTC
CASSIQGPNYGYTF
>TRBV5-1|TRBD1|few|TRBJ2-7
TGCGCCAGCAGCCTGACAGGGAACCACGAGCAGTACTTC
CASSLTGNHEQYF
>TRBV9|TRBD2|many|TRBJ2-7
TGTGCCAGCAGCCGGGGGACTAGCGGGAGGGCCGGGTCCTACGAGCAGTACTTC
CASSRGTSGRAGSYEQYF
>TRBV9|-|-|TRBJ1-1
TGTGCCAGCAGCGTAGACAGGTGGGACACTGAAGCTTTCTTT
CASSVDRWDTEAFF
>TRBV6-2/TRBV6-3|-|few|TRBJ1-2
TGTGCCAGCAGTTACCTTCAGCGGGGGAAGGAAGGCTACACCTTC
CASSYLQRGKEGYTF
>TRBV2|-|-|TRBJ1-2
TGTGCCAGCAGTCAGGTCAGGACGGATGGCTACACCTTC
CASSQVRTDGYTF
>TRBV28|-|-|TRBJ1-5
TGTGCCTCCTCCTGGGTTAGGGATCAGCCCCAGCATTTT
CASSWVRDQPQHF
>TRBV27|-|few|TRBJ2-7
TGTGCCAGCAGTCTCAGACGGGTCTCCTACGAGCAGTACTTC
CASSLRRVSYEQYF
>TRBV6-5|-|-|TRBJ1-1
TGTGCCAGCAGTTACTCAGAGGGCTGGACTGAAGCTTTCTTT
CASSYSEGWTEAFF
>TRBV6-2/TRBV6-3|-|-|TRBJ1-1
TGTGCCAGCAGCCCCACCGGCTGGAACACTGAAGCTTTCTTT
CASSPTGWNTEAFF
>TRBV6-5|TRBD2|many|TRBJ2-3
TGTGCCAGCAGTTATCTGGGTAGCGGGAACTCCCGGGTAGATACGCAGTATTTT
CASSYLGSGNSRVDTQYF
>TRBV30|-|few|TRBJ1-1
TGTGCCTGGAGTGGGATGGCGGACACTGAAGCTTTCTTT
CAWSGMADTEAFF
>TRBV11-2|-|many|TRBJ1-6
TGTGCCAGCAGCTTATCGGTGGGTTCACCCCTCCACTTT
CASSLSVGSPLHF
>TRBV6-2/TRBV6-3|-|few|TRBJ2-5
TGTGCCAGCAGTTACTCAAAGGATTCTATACAAGAGACCCAGTACTTC
CASSYSKDSIQETQYF
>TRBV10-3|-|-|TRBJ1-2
TGTGCCATCAGTGGGGACGGGAACTATGGCTACACCTTC
CAISGDGNYGYTF
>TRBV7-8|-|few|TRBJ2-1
TGTGCCAGCAGCGGAACCGGGACGGTTTACAATGAGCAGTTCTTC
CASSGTGTVYNEQFF
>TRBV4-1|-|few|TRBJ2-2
TGCGCCAGCAGCCGGCCCGGGCACACCGGGGAGCTGTTTTTT
CASSRPGHTGELFF
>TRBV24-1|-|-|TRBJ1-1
TGTGCCACCAGTTCCTCCTGGAAAGGTACTGAAGCTTTCTTT
CATSSSWKGTEAFF